Sequencing of this TCR beta chain was carried out in a study of technical replicates of blood from a handful of donors. The assay was immunoSEQ multiplex PCR, and TCRdb's table has in-frame clones only and misses some. The sample lists roughly 6,500 clones, about 96% occurring once. The clonotype was recovered from a human donor in good health. The sequencing sample was made of PBMCs.

The CDR3 coding sequence is TGTGCCAGCAGTGACCTGGGAGCGGGAGAGGGCATGGGGCAAGAGACCCAGTACTTC. Protein sequence: CASSDLGAGEGMGQETQYF. The V gene is TRBV6-4, the J gene TRBJ2-5, with 8 bases fitting TRBD2. The CDR3 sequence is 19 residues long. Germline V gives CDR1 MRHNA, CDR2 SNTAGT. Trimming at V came to 2 bases and at J to 2 bases, leaving 16 bases not matched to a gene.